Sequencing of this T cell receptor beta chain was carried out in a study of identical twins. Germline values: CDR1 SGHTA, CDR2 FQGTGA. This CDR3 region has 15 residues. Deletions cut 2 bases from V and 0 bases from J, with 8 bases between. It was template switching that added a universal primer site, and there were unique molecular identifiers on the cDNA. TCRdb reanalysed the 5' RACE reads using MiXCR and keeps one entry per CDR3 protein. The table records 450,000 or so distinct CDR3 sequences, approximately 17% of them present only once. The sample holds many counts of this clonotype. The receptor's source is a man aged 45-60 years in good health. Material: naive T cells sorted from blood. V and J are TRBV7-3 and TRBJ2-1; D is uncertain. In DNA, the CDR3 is TGTGCCAGCAGCTTATGGGCTACCTCCTACAATGAGCAGTTCTTC. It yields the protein CASSLWATSYNEQFF. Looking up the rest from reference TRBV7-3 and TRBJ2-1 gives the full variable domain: GAGVSQTPSNKVTEKGKYVELRCDPISGHTALYWYRQSLGQGPEFLIYFQGTGAADDSGLPNDRFFAVRPEGSVSTLKIQRTERGDSAVYLCASSLWATSYNEQFFGPGTRLTVL.